This paragraph reports one TCR beta chain. Its antigen is not identified. This record comes from a study of shared clonotypes between healthy human individuals. Some clones are missing from TCRdb's copy, which holds only in-frame ones; the method was immunoSEQ multiplex PCR. The sample includes over 850,000 clones, approximately 80% seen only once; the top ten take roughly 0.55%. Overall study findings and caveats: Clonotype sharing among donors was thought likely to change with sequencing depth.

Looked up from germline, CDR1 is LNHDA and CDR2 is SQIVND (reference sequence). The CDR3 runs to 15 residues. V dropped 10 bases and J dropped 4; count of bases not matched to a gene: 16. The chain couples TRBV19 to TRBJ2-7; 7 nucleotides match TRBD1. The sequence derives from a young man in good health. Some clones in this sample may be carry-over from other donors' samples. The sequencing sample was made of memory CD4+ T cells from PBMCs. Subset specified: CD45RA-negative fraction. The CDR3 nucleotides read TGTGCCACCAGAAAAGGGGACAGCCCCTGGTACGAGCAGTACTTC. This sequence encodes CATRKGDSPWYEQYF.